This record concerns one T cell receptor (beta chain) sequence. The antigen is undetermined. The sample belongs to a study of OX40 agonist ivuxolimab in advanced cancers. Study-wide findings and caveats: Researchers report that CD8+ T cells had, on average, more expanded clones than CD4+.

The CDR3 is 12 residues long. V lost 4 bases to trimming and J lost 2 bases, with 6 bases between them. The V gene's germline CDR1 is LNHDA and CDR2 SQIVND (reference sequence). Profiled with immunoSEQ multiplex PCR; TCRdb holds only in-frame clones, not every one. This sample carries about 69,000 clones, 80% to 90% of them seen once, and the ten largest clones take 6.5%. The chain has TRBV19 and TRBJ2-7; D gene ambiguous. The sequence was obtained from an adult with an advanced solid tumor such as melanoma, head and neck, liver or kidney cancer. Specimen: CD4+ or CD8+ T cells sorted from blood, collected in a trial of the OX40 agonist ivuxolimab. The CDR3, as DNA: TGTGCCAGTAGTACCCTTCCCTACGAGCAGTACTTC. Protein product: CASSTLPYEQYF.